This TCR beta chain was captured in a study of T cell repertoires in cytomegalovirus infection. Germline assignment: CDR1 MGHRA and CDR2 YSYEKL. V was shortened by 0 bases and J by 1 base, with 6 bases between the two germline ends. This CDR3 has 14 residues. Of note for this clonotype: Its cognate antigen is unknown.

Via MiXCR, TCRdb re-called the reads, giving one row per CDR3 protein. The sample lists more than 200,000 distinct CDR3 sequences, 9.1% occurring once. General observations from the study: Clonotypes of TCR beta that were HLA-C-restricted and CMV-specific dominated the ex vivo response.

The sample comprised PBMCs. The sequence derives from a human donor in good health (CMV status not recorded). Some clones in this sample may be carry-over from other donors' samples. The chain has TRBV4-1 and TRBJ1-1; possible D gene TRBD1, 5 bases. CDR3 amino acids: CASSQEDRNTEAFF. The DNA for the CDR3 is TGCGCCAGCAGCCAAGAAGACAGGAACACTGAAGCTTTCTTT.